The T cell receptor beta chain described here comes from a study of blood T cell repertoires in COVID-19. Study-wide background: There were acute and convalescent COVID-19 samples, and they came from the United States, Italy and Spain. PBMCs, B-cell-depleted T cells, or T cells were the source of the cDNA or gDNA that made up the material.

CDR1 is MNHEY and CDR2 is SMNVEV in the germline V gene (reference sequence). After removal of 2 bases from V and 5 bases from J, the junction contained 10 bases not matched to a gene. The CDR3 is 16 residues long. Recruitment covered about two dozen US areas and drew participants whose ages spanned roughly 18 to 100 years. Study processing details: The assay estimated nucleated cells by amplifying reference gene primers. The assay was immunoSEQ multiplex PCR, and TCRdb's table has in-frame clones only and misses some. Clone size and V and J calls were adopted from that table, with D and trimming inferred from the DNA. The sample lists around 320,000 clones; nearly 90% were seen once.

The sequenced material came from PBMCs or T cells enriched from blood (not recorded which). The chain links TRBV27 to TRBJ2-5, with 8 bases that match TRBD2. The clonotype comes from a woman aged 45-60 years who had been exposed to COVID-19. CDR3 amino acids: CASSLSGGLGRETQYF. CDR3 sequence (DNA): TGTGCCAGCAGTTTAAGCGGGGGCCTGGGGCGGGAGACCCAGTACTTC.